This entry describes one TCR beta chain. This receptor's antigen is unknown. No base qualities exist here, and no much larger clone lies one base off it. The data were taken from a study of OX40 agonist ivuxolimab in advanced cancers. General notes on the study: The costimulatory receptor OX40 (CD134) was targeted by ivuxolimab, a fully human IgG2 agonistic monoclonal antibody. A male proportion of roughly 80% and a mean age of approximately 61 years, ranging from about 23 to 90, were recorded for the dose-escalation cohort. Prior anti-PD-1, anti-PD-L1 or anti-CTLA-4 therapy was permitted, and checkpoint inhibitors had been received by under 50% of dose-escalation patients. Intravenous ivuxolimab was administered to patients every 2 weeks at six dose levels: 0.01, 0.1, 0.3, 1.5, 3 and 10 mg/kg. The point of sequencing TCRbeta in the periphery was to test whether ivuxolimab changed TCR sequence diversity and drove clonal T-cell expansion. The monotherapy dose-escalation portion (N ≈ 55 patients) of the phase I ivuxolimab trial is reported in the paper. Of the approximately 54 dose-escalation patients, hepatocellular carcinoma was present in 19, melanoma in roughly 15, renal cell carcinoma in 9 and head and neck cancer in 9. Partial responses were achieved by three dose-escalation patients, of whom one had hepatocellular carcinoma and two had cutaneous melanoma.

Genomic DNA was extracted from sorted cells for sequencing of the TCRbeta CDR3 region. TCRbeta CDR3 regions were sequenced using the immunoSEQ Assay. TCRdb's version of the immuneACCESS table is confined to in-frame rearrangements and falls short of the full clone set. An unresolved V gene accounts for under half of the shortfall where checked; the remainder is of unknown origin. For this sample there are roughly 42,000 clones; around 90% appear just once. Of the sample, around 15% is held by the ten largest clones. Study-level results and caveats: In partial responders in the 0.1-3.0 mg/kg groups, normalized peripheral clonal expansion was found to be among the lowest, especially among CD8+ T cells. Low levels of normalized T-cell clonal expansion were also shown by some nonresponding patients. On average, CD8+ T cells showed more expanded clones than CD4+ T cells after ivuxolimab. At doses of 0.1 to 3.0 mg/kg, clonal expansion of both CD4+ and CD8+ blood T cells was observed from baseline to week 6. Which antigens the clonally expanded peripheral T cells were specific for was not determined.

V was cut back by 6 bases and J by 1 base, leaving a gap of 9 bases between them. The germline V gene encodes CDR1 MNHEY and CDR2 SVGAGI. The CDR3 measures 13 amino acids from cysteine to phenylalanine. Only the CDR3 DNA stays, 39 bases, in frame from base 1. The trial excluded patients who had a history of autoimmune disease or were on systemic immunosuppression. Peripheral blood for TCR sequencing was collected from all dose cohorts at baseline, on cycle 4 day 1, and on cycle 7 day 1. The samples were drawn from a first-in-human, open-label, multicenter phase I dose-escalation trial of ivuxolimab. Adults with locally advanced or metastatic melanoma, renal cell, hepatocellular, or head and neck squamous cell carcinoma were enrolled in the trial. CD4+ and CD8+ T cells were sorted separately from peripheral blood before TCR sequencing.

The TCR sequence derives from an adult with an advanced solid tumor such as melanoma, head and neck, liver or kidney cancer. The sequencing here drew on CD4+ or CD8+ T cells sorted from blood, taken in a trial of the OX40 agonist ivuxolimab. Here the chain combines TRBV6-5 and TRBJ2-5; no D gene call is confident. The CDR3 is CASSLGPQETQYF. The DNA sequence reads TGTGCCAGCAGCCTGGGCCCCCAAGAGACCCAGTACTTC.